This T cell receptor beta chain was observed in a study of T cell responses to AZD1222 COVID-19 vaccine. V was clipped by 7 bases and J by 7 bases; unmatched bases: 14. This CDR3 spans 18 amino acids. The germline CDR1 and CDR2 sequences are MDHEN and SYDVKM. The table came from immunoSEQ multiplex PCR; TCRdb's copy has only in-frame clones and leaves some out. The table records under 150,000 clones, 90% to 95% of them present only once. General observations from the study: Repertoires were obtained solely post-peak T cell response. Breadth and depth of Spike-specific TCRs rose after two AZD1222 doses.

A note on this clone: Its antigen remains unidentified.

The chain carries TRBV28 and TRBJ2-1, with TRBD2 matching 15 bases. Sample: peripheral blood, taken on day 0 of AZD1222 vaccination. This receptor was obtained from an adult in good health. CDR3 nucleotides: TGTGCCAGCATCGGTTCCATAGGAGGACTAGCGGGAGGGAATGAGCAGTTCTTC. This codes for CASIGSIGGLAGGNEQFF.